Below, 26 T cell receptor beta chains from the same sample are listed, as sequenced in a study of regulatory T cells in long-lasting Graves disease. Construction of the TCR beta libraries employed iRepertoire HTBI primers in conjunction with Arm-PCR of CDR3 regions. TCRdb fed the multiplex PCR reads into MiXCR, producing one record per CDR3 protein. The table lists 400,000 to 500,000 distinct CDR3 sequences, 20% to 25% of them singletons, with about 6.6% in the top ten. Sample time point: persistent/refractory GD, antithyroid drugs over 5 years with positive TRAb. Researchers made the TCR library from RNA that was extracted from PBMCs. The sample here was peripheral blood mononuclear cells (PBMCs), taken when the disease was refractory, from a patient treated with antithyroid drugs. All receptors come from a female donor with Graves disease.

CDR3 bases: TGTGCCAGCAGTTACTCGAGTCCGGGGAATGAGCAGTTCTTC. As protein: CASSYSSPGNEQFF. The gene calls are TRBV6-2 or TRBV6-3 and TRBJ2-5; perhaps TRBD2 as D (5 bases). Near its end, the DNA agrees better with TRBJ2-1, so the J call may be wrong. Germline V lookup: CDR1 MNHEY, CDR2 SVGEGT. This CDR3 region has 14 residues.

This clonotype came up a few times. This chain uses TRBV2 with TRBJ2-3; D is possibly TRBD2 (7 bases). This CDR3 has 16 residues. Trimming took off 9 bases at V and 1 base at J, with 20 bases between the two ends. From germline, CDR1 is SNHLY and CDR2 FYNNEI. This CDR3 is CASSKGGQFGTDTQYF. The CDR3 nucleotides read TGTGCCAGTTCAAAGGGGGGGCAGTTCGGCACAGATACGCAGTATTTT. The full variable domain, with the rest looked up from reference TRBV2 and TRBJ2-3, is EPEVTQTPSHQVTQMGQEVILRCVPISNHLYFYWYRQILGQKVEFLVSFYNNEISEKSEIFDDQFSVERPDGSNFTLKIRSTKLEDSAMYFCASSKGGQFGTDTQYFGPGTRLTVL.

This clonotype occurred many times. This chain joins TRBV20-1 and TRBJ1-2; D uncertain. Trimming pared 6 bases from V and 0 bases from J, leaving 14 bases between. From germline, CDR1 is DFQATT and CDR2 SNEGSKA (reference sequence). The CDR3 loop spans 14 amino acids. CDR3 coding DNA: TGCAGTGCCGCAGAAGGTCCCCCTAACTATGGCTACACCTTC. It specifies CSAAEGPPNYGYTF.

This chain joins TRBV7-3 and TRBJ2-4; the D is unclear. Trimming left V 3 bases short and J 1 base short, with 22 bases between. CDR3 length: 19 amino acids. Germline values: CDR1 SGHTA, CDR2 FQGTGA. Here the CDR3 DNA reads TGTGCCAGCAGCTTGGGTCCTACGGAGCAGTCTTGGGCCAAAAACATTCAGTACTTC. Its translation is CASSLGPTEQSWAKNIQYF.

The chain has TRBV6-1 and TRBJ1-5; D is unresolved. The CDR3 consists of 15 residues. The germline V and J ends were trimmed by 5 bases and 0 bases, with 11 bases remaining between them. CDR1 is MNHNS and CDR2 is SASEGT in the germline V gene. The CDR3 DNA is TGTGCCAGCAGTCCTGATGTGAATAGCAATCAGCCCCAGCATTTT. Translating it yields CASSPDVNSNQPQHF.

The genes are TRBV2 and TRBJ2-1; a weak D match, TRBD1 (5 bases). V was pared by 4 bases and J by 3 bases, with 7 bases between. This CDR3 is 13 amino acids long. The germline V gene encodes CDR1 SNHLY and CDR2 FYNNEI. The CDR3 protein is CASSVDSYNEQFF. In DNA form, the CDR3 reads TGTGCCAGCAGTGTCGACAGCTACAATGAGCAGTTCTTC. Filled out from reference TRBV2 and TRBJ2-1, the complete variable domain reads EPEVTQTPSHQVTQMGQEVILRCVPISNHLYFYWYRQILGQKVEFLVSFYNNEISEKSEIFDDQFSVERPDGSNFTLKIRSTKLEDSAMYFCASSVDSYNEQFFGPGTRLTVL.

This clonotype was seen a handful of times. The chain joins TRBV20-1 to TRBJ2-4; 7 bases are shared with TRBD2. The CDR3 runs 14 residues. Germline V CDR1 and CDR2: DFQATT, SNEGSKA (reference sequence). V lost 5 bases and J lost 3; bases outside the gene matches: 7. In nucleotides, the CDR3 is TGCAGTGCTCAAGGCAGGGAGGGCAAAAACATTCAGTACTTC. Encoded protein: CSAQGREGKNIQYF.

This clonotype came up many times. The V and J genes are TRBV28 and TRBJ2-2, with D possibly being TRBD2 (6 bases). This CDR3 is 15 amino acids long. V dropped 3 bases and J dropped 4 bases, with 12 bases sitting between them. CDR1 and CDR2 from the germline V gene are MDHEN and SYDVKM. CDR3 amino acids: CASSFGGSITGELFF. The CDR3 DNA sequence: TGTGCCAGCAGTTTTGGGGGGAGTATCACCGGGGAGCTGTTTTTT.

This clonotype was counted ten times or more. This chain links TRBV11-2 with TRBJ1-5; unclear D gene. There are 15 residues in the CDR3. The germline V and J ends were trimmed by 5 bases and 3 bases, with 14 bases remaining between them. The germline gives CDR1 SGHAT, CDR2 FQNNGV. CDR3 nucleotide sequence: TGTGCCAGCAGCCAACAAATAGGTTACAATCAGCCCCAGCATTTT. It codes for CASSQQIGYNQPQHF. Drawing the rest from reference TRBV11-2 and TRBJ1-5, the complete variable domain is EAGVAQSPRYKIIEKRQSVAFWCNPISGHATLYWYQQILGQGPKLLIQFQNNGVVDDSQLPKDRFSAERLKGVDSTLKIQPAKLEDSAVYLCASSQQIGYNQPQHFGDGTRLSIL.

To note about this clonotype: An end of the junction differs from the germline gene, which may be a read error. The V and J genes are TRBV12-3 or TRBV12-4 and TRBJ2-7, with 10 bases matching TRBD2. The CDR3 contains 15 residues. CDR3 protein: CSSSLRTSGTYEQYF. The CDR3 DNA is TGTTCCAGCAGTTTAAGGACTAGCGGAACCTACGAGCAGTACTTC.

The chain links TRBV4-2 to TRBJ2-7; D is possibly TRBD2 (6 bases). The CDR3 spans 17 residues. CDR1 and CDR2 from the germline V gene are LGHNA and YNFKEQ. V lost 1 base to trimming and J lost 2 bases, with 18 bases between them. As DNA, the CDR3 is TGTGCCAGCAGCCAAGGCTCTACCCGGGACTGGACCTACGAGCAGTACTTC. Amino acids: CASSQGSTRDWTYEQYF.

In this sample, this clonotype turned up many times. J is TRBJ2-7 and V is TRBV12-3 or TRBV12-4; 8 bases line up with TRBD1. V lost 4 bases, J lost 3 bases, and 5 bases stayed unmatched. There are 14 residues in the CDR3. The CDR3 is CASSSFGQGYEQYF. As DNA, the CDR3 is TGTGCCAGCAGTTCCTTCGGACAGGGCTACGAGCAGTACTTC.

This clonotype showed up many times. J is TRBJ1-2 and V is TRBV28; D not resolved. Trimming took off 2 bases at V and 0 bases at J, with 7 bases between the two ends. The CDR3 is 14 amino acids. Per the germline V gene, CDR1 is MDHEN and CDR2 is SYDVKM. CDR3 nucleotide sequence: TGTGCCAGCAGTTTAGAGGGCTCTAACTATGGCTACACCTTC. This gives the protein CASSLEGSNYGYTF.

This clonotype was picked up many times. The chain links TRBV25-1 to TRBJ2-7, with TRBD1 matching 8 bases. The CDR3 covers 15 residues. The germline V gene encodes CDR1 MGHDK and CDR2 SYGVNS. The trim removed 1 base at V and 4 bases at J, leaving 6 bases unmatched. CDR3 sequence (DNA): TGTGCCAGCAGTGAATTTGCCGACAGGGGTTACGAGCAGTACTTC. Encoded protein: CASSEFADRGYEQYF.

This clonotype was counted between two and nine times. The chain carries TRBV24-1 and TRBJ2-3; 9 bases fit TRBD1. The CDR3 is made up of 16 amino acids. Germline loops: CDR1 KGHDR, CDR2 SFDVKD. The ends lost 3 bases at V and 5 bases at J; junction bases unmatched: 8. This CDR3 reads CATSDSAGQGLDTQYF. CDR3 nucleotides: TGTGCCACCAGTGATAGTGCGGGACAGGGACTAGATACGCAGTATTTT.

This clonotype was seen ten or more times. The rearrangement joins TRBV6-1 to TRBJ2-7, with 7 bases that match TRBD2. The CDR3 runs 14 residues. The trim removed 1 base at V and 8 bases at J, leaving 8 bases unmatched. Germline lookup yields CDR1 MNHNS and CDR2 SASEGT. CDR3 DNA: TGTGCCAGCAGTGAAGGAGATGCCGGGGGGAAGCAGTACTTC. It specifies CASSEGDAGGKQYF.

This clonotype was recorded at least ten times. The rearrangement joins TRBV28 to TRBJ1-2; possible D gene TRBD1, 5 bases. Trimming took off 11 bases at V and 3 bases at J, with 19 bases between the two ends. From germline, CDR1 is MDHEN and CDR2 SYDVKM. The CDR3 totals 14 residues. The CDR3 DNA reads TGTGCCTTAAGGGGAGGGTATCCATACTATGGCTACACCTTC. It encodes CALRGGYPYYGYTF.

The rearrangement uses TRBV4-1 and TRBJ2-5; no firm D call. This CDR3 has 19 residues. Trimming took off 0 bases at V and 0 bases at J, with 20 bases between the two ends. Germline lookup yields CDR1 MGHRA and CDR2 YSYEKL. CDR3 bases: TGCGCCAGCAGCCAAGATGAAAGCCTGGGGTCCAGCGACCAAGAGACCCAGTACTTC. This sequence encodes CASSQDESLGSSDQETQYF.

This clonotype was seen many times. This rearrangement joins TRBV28 to TRBJ2-7; 9 bases are shared with TRBD2. The V gene's germline CDR1 is MDHEN and CDR2 SYDVKM. This CDR3 contains 15 residues. Trimming at V came to 2 bases and at J to 2 bases, leaving 4 bases not matched to a gene. The CDR3 DNA follows: TGTGCCAGCAGTTTAGGTACTAGCGGGCCCTACGAGCAGTACTTC. Its protein product is CASSLGTSGPYEQYF.

This clonotype was seen many times. The V call is TRBV7-8, the J call TRBJ1-4; the D is unclear. Germline V gene lookup returns CDR1 SGHVS and CDR2 FQNEAQ. The CDR3 totals 14 residues. V was trimmed by 1 base and J by 5 bases, leaving 8 bases between them. CDR3 DNA: TGTGCCAGCAGCTTAGAGTGGGCGAATGAAAAACTGTTTTTT. Translated: CASSLEWANEKLFF. Filled out from reference TRBV7-8 and TRBJ1-4, the complete variable domain reads GAGVSQSPRYKVAKRGQDVALRCDPISGHVSLFWYQQALGQGPEFLTYFQNEAQLDKSGLPSDRFFAERPEGSVSTLKIQRTQQEDSAVYLCASSLEWANEKLFFGSGTQLSVL.

This clonotype has more than one count but fewer than ten. The gene calls are TRBV28 and TRBJ2-6; perhaps TRBD2 as D (5 bases). Trimming left V 6 bases short and J 0 bases short, with 12 bases between. Germline CDR1 MDHEN, CDR2 SYDVKM. The CDR3 contains 16 residues. CDR3 sequence reads: CASRSMRVSGANVLTF. CDR3 nucleotides: TGTGCCAGCAGGTCTATGCGGGTCTCTGGGGCCAACGTCCTGACTTTC.

There are a few counts of this clonotype. The chain is built from TRBV7-2 and TRBJ2-2; 7 bases align to TRBD2. The CDR3 loop spans 17 amino acids. Germline V gene sequence: CDR1 SGHTA, CDR2 FQGNSA. V was pared by 5 bases and J by 3 bases, with 12 bases of the junction left unmatched. CDR3 region: CASSAETREADTGELFF. CDR3 sequence (DNA): TGTGCCAGCAGCGCTGAGACACGGGAGGCTGACACCGGGGAGCTGTTTTTT.

This clonotype was recorded at least ten times. V is TRBV2 and J is TRBJ2-5; D is undetermined. Trimming stripped 2 bases from V and 5 bases from J, with 12 bases between. CDR3 length equals 14 residues. Germline loops: CDR1 SNHLY, CDR2 FYNNEI. CDR3 protein: CASSELVKLETQYF. CDR3 nucleotides: TGTGCCAGCAGTGAATTGGTCAAATTGGAGACCCAGTACTTC.

This clonotype was counted ten times or more. V and J are TRBV12-3 or TRBV12-4 and TRBJ2-7, with 9 nucleotides matching TRBD1. The CDR3 length is 14 residues. J gave up 6 bases and V 2 bases, and 5 bases lay outside the gene matches. Here the CDR3 reads CASSLPGTGFEQYF. The CDR3 DNA sequence: TGTGCCAGCAGTTTACCCGGGACAGGGTTCGAGCAGTACTTC.

The chain carries TRBV28 and TRBJ2-1; D remains ambiguous. The V and J ends lost 7 bases and 0 bases respectively, with 10 bases between them. The CDR3 totals 14 residues. Germline lookup yields CDR1 MDHEN and CDR2 SYDVKM. CDR3 in DNA: TGTGCCAGCATGTGGCAGAGCTCCTACAATGAGCAGTTCTTC. It yields the protein CASMWQSSYNEQFF.

This clonotype turned up a few times. This rearrangement joins TRBV24-1 to TRBJ2-2; the D is unclear. This CDR3 region has 15 residues. V was pared by 6 bases and J by 5 bases, with 15 bases between. Germline values: CDR1 KGHDR, CDR2 SFDVKD. The DNA of the CDR3 is TGTGCCACCAGTCCAGCCCTGATCCAGACCGGGGAGCTGTTTTTT. Amino acids: CATSPALIQTGELFF.